The clone carrying this T cell receptor beta chain was counted at least ten times. Its antigen is undetermined. The data originate from a study of spatial heterogeneity in lung cancer. Study-level points and caveats: Within tumors, counts of expanded alpha and beta TCRs tracked tumor mutation counts. The estimate shows that only about 7% of tumor T cells were covered for alpha and about 12% for beta chains.

CDR1 is ENHRY, CDR2 SYGVKD, per germline. Germline trimming cut 8 bases from V and 4 bases from J; bases unmatched to any gene: 6. This CDR3 comprises 14 residues. Each TCR cDNA molecule carried a unique molecular identifier. TCRdb reanalysed the 5' RACE reads using MiXCR and keeps one entry per CDR3 protein. The table lists under 15,000 distinct CDR3 sequences, approximately 3% of them singletons. Time point of the sample: sample taken at primary tumor resection. Samples were donated by 72 untreated early-stage non-small cell lung cancer patients. The chain combines TRBV10-3 with TRBJ2-5; 11 bases line up with TRBD1. The TCR sequence derives from a male donor with early-stage non-small cell lung cancer. The sample here was lung tumor tissue, taken at surgery. Here the CDR3 reads CAIRTGGPRETQYF. The CDR3 DNA reads as TGTGCCATCCGGACAGGGGGCCCCAGAGAGACCCAGTACTTC.